This entry describes one T cell receptor (beta chain). The CDR3 covers 15 residues. The V gene lost 5 bases and the J gene lost 5 bases, with 16 bases spanning the gap. Germline V CDR1 and CDR2: SGHVS, FQNEAQ. The sample comes from a study of blood T cell repertoires in COVID-19. Study as a whole: Samples came from the United States, Italy and Spain, spanning acute and convalescent COVID-19. T cells, B-cell-depleted T cells, or PBMCs provided the cDNA or gDNA that served as material.

Assay: immunoSEQ multiplex PCR; the TCRdb copy retains only in-frame clones and omits some. The sample gives approximately 320,000 clones, approximately 89% of which show up once; 8.5% to 14% is in the top ten. The sequencing sample was made of peripheral blood. The V gene is TRBV7-8, the J gene TRBJ2-1; D perhaps matches TRBD2 (7 bases). The receptor was isolated from a woman in her thirties with COVID-19, enrolled during active disease. This CDR3 reads CASSLGGGADNEQFF. CDR3 coding DNA: TGTGCCAGCAGCCTCGGAGGGGGGGCGGACAATGAGCAGTTCTTC.